One sample yielded the 19 T cell receptor beta chains listed below, sequenced in a study of OX40 agonist ivuxolimab in advanced cancers. Only in-frame clones appear in the TCRdb table, and some are missing; sequencing was by immunoSEQ multiplex PCR. The sample lists under 95,000 clones, around 90% seen once, with 1.3% in the top ten. The material sequenced was CD4+ or CD8+ T cells sorted from blood, taken in a trial of the OX40 agonist ivuxolimab. All receptors come from an adult with an advanced solid tumor such as melanoma, head and neck, liver or kidney cancer.

The rearrangement uses TRBV5-6 and TRBJ1-3; a possible D gene is TRBD1 (6 bases). CDR1 SGHDT and CDR2 YYEEEE come from the germline V gene. Trimming pared 5 bases from V and 3 bases from J, leaving 18 bases between. The CDR3 covers 16 residues. This CDR3 reads CASSPGRGALGNTIYF. CDR3 nucleotides: TGTGCCAGCAGTCCCGGCCGGGGGGCGCTTGGAAACACCATATATTTT.

The genes are TRBV5-6 and TRBJ2-1; D perhaps matches TRBD2 (5 bases). The germline V gene has CDR1 SGHDT and CDR2 YYEEEE. This CDR3 is built from 13 residues. Trimming took 3 bases from V and 4 from J, leaving 8 bases between them. The CDR3 here is CASSWGEYNEQFF. The CDR3 region has the DNA TGTGCCAGCAGCTGGGGAGAATACAATGAGCAGTTCTTC. The complete variable domain, with remaining parts taken from reference TRBV5-6 and TRBJ2-1, reads DAGVTQSPTHLIKTRGQQVTLRCSPKSGHDTVSWYQQALGQGPQFIFQYYEEEERQRGNFPDRFSGHQFPNYSSELNVNALLLGDSALYLCASSWGEYNEQFFGPGTRLTVL.

The rearrangement joins TRBV19 to TRBJ2-7; D gene ambiguous. Trimming stripped 5 bases from V and 0 bases from J, with 8 bases between. CDR3 length: 13 residues. The germline gives CDR1 LNHDA, CDR2 SQIVND (reference sequence). The CDR3 loop reads CASSPPSSYEQYF. Here the CDR3 DNA reads TGTGCCAGTAGTCCTCCAAGCTCCTACGAGCAGTACTTC.

CDR3 amino acids: CASSLYGAGANVLTF. CDR3 nucleotides: TGTGCCAGCAGCTTATATGGGGCTGGGGCCAACGTCCTGACTTTC. The V gene is TRBV11-2, the J gene TRBJ2-6; D is unclear. The CDR3 contains 15 residues. Germline loops: CDR1 SGHAT, CDR2 FQNNGV. Trimming stripped 2 bases from V and 2 bases from J, with 7 bases between.

This clone was seen a single time. V is TRBV4-1 and J is TRBJ2-2, with D perhaps matching TRBD2 (6 bases). CDR1 and CDR2 (germline): MGHRA, YSYEKL. The CDR3 sequence is 16 residues long. Trimming took off 4 bases at V and 14 bases at J, with 26 bases between the two ends. This chain's CDR3 is CASSPSAVAAFRVLFF. In nucleotides, the CDR3 is TGCGCCAGCAGCCCCTCGGCGGTAGCGGCTTTTAGGGTTCTGTTTTTT.

The chain is built from TRBV6-6 and TRBJ1-2; the D gene is possibly TRBD1 (5 bases). CDR1 MNHNY and CDR2 SVGAGI come from the germline V gene (reference sequence). V lost 2 bases and J 9 bases, leaving 7 bases between the germline ends. This CDR3 contains 11 residues. CDR3: CASSYGDRYTF. The DNA of the CDR3 is TGTGCCAGCAGTTACGGGGACCGCTACACCTTC.

The V call is TRBV7-2, the J call TRBJ1-3; D call uncertain. Germline-derived CDR1 and CDR2 are SGHTA and FQGNSA. V was shortened by 1 base and J by 0 bases, with 13 bases between the two germline ends. There are 17 residues in the CDR3. The CDR3 spells CASSLDYTFFSGNTIYF. CDR3 coding DNA: TGTGCCAGCAGCTTAGATTATACATTTTTCTCTGGAAACACCATATATTTT.

The chain links TRBV6-1 to TRBJ1-6; 8 bases fit TRBD1. V shed 3 bases, J shed 10 bases, and the junction held 8 bases outside the gene matches. This CDR3 spans 15 amino acids. The germline V gene has CDR1 MNHNS and CDR2 SASEGT. The CDR3: CASSERTGRLSPLHF. For the CDR3, the DNA is TGTGCCAGCAGTGAGAGGACAGGGAGACTCTCACCCCTCCACTTT.

The chain couples TRBV4-2 to TRBJ1-1, with a weak D call TRBD1 (6 bases). Germline assignment: CDR1 LGHNA and CDR2 YNFKEQ. The V end lost 4 bases, the J end lost 2 bases, and 17 bases lay between the germline ends. The CDR3 is made up of 16 amino acids. DNA for the CDR3: TGTGCCAGCAGCCCGGGGCCGGACAGCTATAACACTGAAGCTTTCTTT. As protein: CASSPGPDSYNTEAFF.

V gene TRBV4-1 combines with J gene TRBJ2-5; D is ambiguous. Germline values: CDR1 MGHRA, CDR2 YSYEKL. This CDR3 has 16 amino acids. V lost 3 bases and J lost 5, with 19 bases in between. DNA of the CDR3: TGCGCCAGCAGCCAGACCCCTAGTGTGGTTCGGGAGACCCAGTACTTC. This encodes CASSQTPSVVRETQYF.

This clone was counted only a few times. The J gene is TRBJ1-1, the V gene TRBV5-6, with TRBD1 identical over 7 bases. Germline-derived CDR1 and CDR2 are SGHDT and YYEEEE. V lost 4 bases to trimming and J lost 3 bases; unmatched junction nucleotides: 3. The CDR3 consists of 13 residues. The CDR3 nucleotides read TGTGCCAGCAGCATAGGGGGCCACACTGAAGCTTTCTTT. Protein: CASSIGGHTEAFF.

The J gene is TRBJ1-1, the V gene TRBV6-5, with 8 bases fitting TRBD1. The CDR3 extends over 15 amino acids. V gave up 6 bases and J gave up 0 bases; unmatched junction bases: 6. CDR1 and CDR2 (germline): MNHEY, SVGAGI. CDR3 nucleotides: TGTGCCAGCAGCTACGGACAGGGATTGAACACTGAAGCTTTCTTT. Protein sequence: CASSYGQGLNTEAFF.

The chain joins TRBV7-9 to TRBJ2-5; D is unclear. The CDR3 spans 14 residues. Between the trimmed V and J ends, which lost 7 bases and 1 base, there was a span of 13 bases. Germline CDR1 is SEHNR and CDR2 is FQNEAQ (reference sequence). The CDR3: CASTLLRSQETQYF. CDR3 nucleotides: TGTGCCAGCACCCTTTTGAGAAGCCAAGAGACCCAGTACTTC. The whole variable domain, remainder taken from reference TRBV7-9 and TRBJ2-5, is DTGVSQNPRHKITKRGQNVTFRCDPISEHNRLYWYRQTLGQGPEFLTYFQNEAQLEKSRLLSDRFSAERPKGSFSTLEIQRTEQGDSAMYLCASTLLRSQETQYFGPGTRLLVL.

The J gene is TRBJ1-1, the V gene TRBV5-1; TRBD1 matches 8 bases. This CDR3 is 15 amino acids long. Germline CDR1 and CDR2: SGHRS and YFSETQ. Trimming took 0 bases from V and 5 from J; bases not matched to a gene: 6. Written as DNA, the CDR3 is TGCGCCAGCAGCTTGGTGCAGGGGGCGAATACTGAAGCTTTCTTT. Amino acid sequence: CASSLVQGANTEAFF.

The rearrangement joins TRBV7-6 to TRBJ1-5, with D possibly matching TRBD1 (5 bases). This CDR3 comprises 14 residues. The germline V and J ends were trimmed by 2 bases and 5 bases, with 10 bases remaining between them. From germline, CDR1 is SGHVS and CDR2 FNYEAQ. The CDR3 loop is CASSLQGWDQPQHF. Written as DNA, the CDR3 is TGTGCCAGCAGCTTACAGGGATGGGATCAGCCCCAGCATTTT.

The rearrangement joins TRBV28 to TRBJ1-1; D uncertain. CDR1 and CDR2 from the germline V gene are MDHEN and SYDVKM. The CDR3 sequence is 12 residues long. With 6 bases removed from V and 5 bases from J, the gap between germline ends came to 10 bases. CDR3 sequence: CASSLRRTEAFF. CDR3 coding DNA: TGTGCCAGCAGCCTCCGGAGAACTGAAGCTTTCTTT.

On this clone itself: Other nucleotide sequences from this sample produce the same CDR3. The chain employs TRBV7-9 and TRBJ2-3; the D is unclear. Trimming removed 3 bases at V and 2 bases at J, with 3 bases between. There are 12 residues in the CDR3. Germline V lookup: CDR1 SEHNR, CDR2 FQNEAQ (reference sequence). DNA for the CDR3: TGTGCCAGCAGCTTGGCCACAGATACGCAGTATTTT. Its protein product is CASSLATDTQYF.

J is TRBJ2-3 and V is TRBV6-5; D is tentatively TRBD1 or TRBD2 (5 bases each). Germline V CDR1 and CDR2: MNHEY, SVGAGI. Trimming removed 5 bases at V and 0 bases at J, with 12 bases between. The CDR3 contains 15 residues. In DNA, the CDR3 is TGTGCCAGCAGTCCCCGGGACGCCAGCACAGATACGCAGTATTTT. Amino acids: CASSPRDASTDTQYF.

This chain links TRBV6-5 with TRBJ2-2, with D perhaps TRBD1 (5 bases). Germline values: CDR1 MNHEY, CDR2 SVGAGI. The CDR3 has 16 amino acids. Trimming stripped 2 bases from V and 4 bases from J, with 14 bases between. CDR3 nucleotides: TGTGCCAGCAGTTACACGGATTTTAGGGGCACCGGGGAGCTGTTTTTT. It translates to CASSYTDFRGTGELFF.